One sample yielded the 12 T cell receptor beta chains listed below, sequenced in a study of T cell repertoires in cytomegalovirus infection. TCRdb used MiXCR to reprocess the reads, holding one entry per CDR3 protein. Of around 450,000 distinct CDR3 sequences in the sample, 25% to 40% were seen once. The sample comprised PBMCs. All receptors derive from a human donor in good health (CMV status not recorded). Some clones in this sample may be carry-over from other donors' samples.

The sample holds many counts of this clonotype. V is TRBV7-2 and J is TRBJ2-3; D is ambiguous. The germline V gene has CDR1 SGHTA and CDR2 FQGNSA. V was shortened by 5 bases and J by 2 bases, with 5 bases between the two germline ends. This CDR3 spans 12 amino acids. The CDR3 loop reads CASSPFTDTQYF. The CDR3 region has the DNA TGTGCCAGCAGCCCCTTCACAGATACGCAGTATTTT.

This clonotype was seen ten or more times. DNA of the CDR3: TGTGCCAGCAGCTTTCGTGGCCAGGGAAAAGAGACCCAGTACTTC. Amino acid sequence: CASSFRGQGKETQYF. The V call is TRBV7-2, the J call TRBJ2-5; the D gene is possibly TRBD1 (5 bases). V lost 3 bases and J 3 bases, leaving 14 bases between the germline ends. This CDR3 is built from 15 residues. Germline loops: CDR1 SGHTA, CDR2 FQGNSA.

J is TRBJ2-5 and V is TRBV5-4; D might be TRBD1 or TRBD2, each matching 6 bases. The CDR3 is 14 residues long. V shed 0 bases and J shed 11 bases, with 17 bases lying between them. Germline CDR1 and CDR2: SGHNT and YYREEE (reference sequence). The CDR3 here is CASSLEGGGRAQYF. The CDR3 nucleotides read TGTGCCAGCAGCTTGGAGGGGGGTGGTAGAGCTCAGTACTTC.

Turning to this clonotype: A much larger clone is a single base away; this may be a read error. The conserved closing phenylalanine or tryptophan is absent in this CDR3, likely reflecting a read error. The chain is built from TRBV6-1 and TRBJ1-5; D is ambiguous. Germline V gene lookup returns CDR1 MNHNS and CDR2 SASEGT. CDR3 length: 12 residues. With 2 bases removed from V and 6 bases from J, the gap between germline ends came to 5 bases. The CDR3 spells CASSESVQPQHV. The CDR3 DNA is TGTGCCAGCAGTGAAAGTGTTCAGCCCCAGCATGTT.

This chain links TRBV4-1 with TRBJ2-7, with 7 positions matching TRBD1. The trim removed 4 bases at V and 5 bases at J, leaving 11 bases unmatched. The CDR3 is 15 residues long. The germline gives CDR1 MGHRA, CDR2 YSYEKL. The CDR3 region is CASSLEPGQLDEQYF. The CDR3 DNA reads TGCGCCAGCAGCCTAGAGCCGGGACAGTTGGACGAGCAGTACTTC.

In this sample, this clonotype turned up a few times. The chain carries TRBV7-2 and TRBJ2-2, with 12 bases fitting TRBD2. The CDR3 has 18 residues. CDR1 is SGHTA and CDR2 is FQGNSA in the germline V gene. J gave up 3 bases and V 5 bases, and 10 bases lay outside the gene matches. The CDR3 DNA reads TGTGCCAGCAGCAAGCGCGCACTAGCGGGGGGCTACACCGGGGAGCTGTTTTTT. Its translation: CASSKRALAGGYTGELFF.

This chain uses TRBV2 with TRBJ2-5; TRBD2 agrees at 8 bases. Germline V lookup: CDR1 SNHLY, CDR2 FYNNEI. This CDR3 has 15 amino acids. Unmatched junction bases numbered 5, after V lost 0 bases and J lost 5 bases. Written as DNA, the CDR3 is TGTGCCAGCAGTGAAGCGCGGGGGGTTCGGGAGACCCAGTACTTC. The encoded protein is CASSEARGVRETQYF.

CDR3 DNA sequence: TGTGCCAGCAGACTAGACCAGACCTTAAATCAGCCCCAGCATTTT. Its protein product is CASRLDQTLNQPQHF. This chain joins TRBV5-4 and TRBJ1-5; D remains unclear. The CDR3 is made up of 15 amino acids. The V and J ends lost 5 bases and 4 bases respectively, with 16 bases between them. The germline CDR1 and CDR2 sequences are SGHNT and YYREEE (reference sequence).

The V and J genes are TRBV6-6 and TRBJ2-4, with TRBD1 matching 10 bases. Germline V gene sequence: CDR1 MNHNY, CDR2 SVGAGI (reference sequence). The J segment lost 8 bases and the V segment lost 5 bases, leaving 6 bases of the junction unmatched. The CDR3 has 14 amino acids. CDR3 nucleotide sequence: TGTGCCAGCAGTGAGACAGGGGGCCAGGACATTCAGTACTTC. As protein: CASSETGGQDIQYF.

Turning to this clonotype: Germline and junction disagree at one end, which may indicate a read error. The chain is built from TRBV7-2 and TRBJ2-6; the D is unclear. Germline V gives CDR1 SGHTA, CDR2 FQGNSA. This CDR3 has 13 residues. The CDR3 sequence is CSRIVPGANVLTF. In DNA form, the CDR3 reads TGTTCCAGAATCGTTCCTGGGGCCAACGTCCTGACTTTC.

A single count supports this clonotype. This clone may be a read error of a much larger clone one base away. This likely comes from a read error, as the CDR3 has no conserved phenylalanine or tryptophan at its end. V usage is TRBV7-9 and J usage is TRBJ2-1, with TRBD1 matching over 7 bases. The J segment lost 3 bases and the V segment lost 5 bases, leaving 4 bases of the junction unmatched. From germline, CDR1 is SEHNR and CDR2 FQNEAQ (reference sequence). The CDR3 spans 14 residues. As DNA, the CDR3 is TGTGCCAGCAGCCCGGGACAGAGCTACAATGAGCAGTTCTTA. Translation gives CASSPGQSYNEQFL.

This clonotype was seen only a few times. The V call is TRBV7-2, the J call TRBJ2-3; D not resolved. The CDR3 sequence is 16 residues long. Germline V gene data show CDR1 as SGHTA and CDR2 as FQGNSA. The V end was cut by 2 bases, the J end by 1 base, with 13 bases between. CDR3 sequence (DNA): TGTGCCAGCAGCTTATCGTCCTACCAGGGCACAGATACGCAGTATTTT. Protein sequence: CASSLSSYQGTDTQYF.